This TCR beta chain was documented in a study of cytomegalovirus exposure and HLA in healthy donors. Findings and limits, study-wide: In terms of immune exposure information, only CMV serostatus was available. Several of the most significant clusters appeared, in a later analysis, to be linked to common viral pathogens.

Comments on this clone: Its antigen is undetermined.

With 8 bases clipped from V and 5 bases from J, the junction kept 5 bases outside the gene matches. CDR3 length equals 13 residues. Germline CDR1 reads LNHNV; CDR2 reads YYDKDF (reference sequence). PCR involved 60 Vbeta and 13 Jbeta primers. Here immunoSEQ multiplex PCR was the method, and the copy in TCRdb shows in-frame clones only, minus some. The data contain about 82,000 clones, about 74% of them singletons. This sequence was found in a woman between 50 and 59 years old in good health and CMV-seropositive. Specimen: PBMCs. The chain joins TRBV15 to TRBJ2-2; 7 bases line up with TRBD2. CDR3 protein: CATSLSGTGELFF. DNA for the CDR3: TGTGCCACCTCTCTTAGCGGGACCGGGGAGCTGTTTTTT.